This TCR beta chain was found in a study of vaccination effects on CD4 cells after COVID-19. Broader study findings: After vaccination, at late timepoints, clones induced by infection and by vaccine contracted markedly. Early post-infection timepoints were missing from the study, which also had few convalescent patients.

Antigen-specific CD4+ T cells were first expanded with viral peptide pools by the ViraFEST assay and only then sequenced. The culture ran for roughly 10 days before CD4+ T cells were isolated. Vaccinees lacked prior SARS-CoV-2 infection and tested negative for nucleocapsid antibodies. Details on this clone: Antigen unknown.

Data came from immunoSEQ multiplex PCR; TCRdb stores just in-frame clones and leaves some out. The table has fewer than 85,000 clones, over 70% seen once. The sequence was obtained from a human donor who received a COVID-19 vaccine. The specimen comprised CD4+ T cells from PBMCs cultured with SARS-CoV-2 spike peptides, sampled before COVID-19 vaccination.

CDR3: CASSRPGRAKTQYF. CDR3 nucleotide sequence: TGTGCCAGCAGTCGTCCGGGGCGGGCCAAGACCCAGTACTTC. The rearrangement uses TRBV6-5 and TRBJ2-5; possibly TRBD1 or TRBD2 for D (5 bases each). The germline CDR1 and CDR2 sequences are MNHEY and SVGAGI. The CDR3 extends over 14 amino acids. The V gene lost 5 bases and the J gene lost 6 bases, with 16 bases spanning the gap.